This T cell receptor beta chain emerged from a study of T-cell memory formation after mild COVID-19. Comments on this clonotype: The antigen is unknown.

Via MiXCR, TCRdb re-called the 5' RACE reads, giving one row per CDR3 protein. The table records about 350,000 distinct CDR3 sequences, roughly 14% of them present only once. Study conclusions and caveats: Pre-infection memory already had some responding clones, implying cross-reactive memory joined. Contracting CD8+ clones were enriched in EMRA, CD4+ mainly in CM and EM.

In germline, CDR1 is SGDLS, CDR2 YYNGEE. The CDR3 covers 14 residues. V lost 4 bases and J 2 bases, leaving 13 bases between the germline ends. The sample comprised PBMCs or a T cell subset sorted from them (not recorded which). This clonotype was sampled from a man between 18 and 35 years old who had mild COVID-19 (a few samples of this study predate the infection). Cell type and time point are not known. The J gene is TRBJ2-7, the V gene TRBV9; D possibly matches TRBD1 or TRBD2 (5 bases each). In nucleotides, the CDR3 is TGTGCCAGCAGCTCCGGGACGGACGCCTACGAGCAGTACTTC. Its translation is CASSSGTDAYEQYF.